The sample holds many counts of the clone carrying this T cell receptor beta chain. These data belong to a study of patients and donors after allogeneic stem cell transplantation. CDR1 SQVTM and CDR2 ANQGSEA come from the germline V gene. Trimming took 6 bases from V and 5 from J; bases not matched to a gene: 4. The CDR3 loop spans 12 amino acids. TCRdb recomputed calls from the RT-PCR reads with MiXCR, one row per CDR3 protein. The sample consists of hundreds of thousands of distinct CDR3 sequences, less than 15% of them appearing once. This receptor was identified in a human donor who was either an allogeneic HSCT recipient or a stem cell or donor lymphocyte infusion donor (not recorded which). It is not recorded whose cells these are; they may come from a transplant donor. Sequencing was performed on blood, either unsorted or a sorted T cell fraction (not recorded which). V is TRBV29-1 and J is TRBJ1-1; TRBD1 agrees at 9 bases. The CDR3 nucleotides are TGCAGCGTCCGTGGGACAGGGACTGAAGCTTTCTTT. Translating gives CSVRGTGTEAFF. The variable domain in full, with the rest retrieved from reference TRBV29-1 and TRBJ1-1, is SAVISQKPSRDICQRGTSLTIQCQVDSQVTMMFWYRQQPGQSLTLIATANQGSEATYESGFVIDKFPISRPNLTFSTLTVSNMSPEDSSIYLCSVRGTGTEAFFGQGTRLTVV.